This T cell receptor (beta chain) was captured by sequencing in a study of blood T cell repertoires in COVID-19. This clone has a handful of counts. Trimming took off 0 bases at V and 2 bases at J, with 14 bases between the two ends. CDR1 is LGHDT and CDR2 is YNNKEL in the germline V gene (reference sequence). The CDR3 runs to 16 residues. Sequenced by immunoSEQ multiplex PCR; TCRdb stores in-frame clones only, minus some. The sample records about 190,000 clones, approximately 85% being singletons. The rearrangement uses TRBV3-1 (or the pseudogene TRBV3-2) and TRBJ2-7; D might be TRBD1 (6 bases). This receptor was identified in a woman in her 70s with active or convalescent COVID-19. The sequencing input was peripheral blood. CDR3 bases: TGTGCCAGCAGCCAAGACCCCGGACAGAAGACCTACGAGCAGTACTTC. Protein sequence: CASSQDPGQKTYEQYF.